These 9 T cell receptor beta chains share one sample of origin, sequenced in a study of T cell responses to AZD1222 COVID-19 vaccine. The data were produced by immunoSEQ multiplex PCR, yet TCRdb's version contains in-frame clones alone and is incomplete. Of 150,000 to 200,000 clones listed, roughly 94% are singletons. The sample here was peripheral blood, taken 28 days after the second AZD1222 dose. The receptors were gathered from an adult who received the AZD1222 COVID-19 vaccine.

J is TRBJ2-6 and V is TRBV2; unclear D gene. V was cut by 4 bases and J by 0 bases, with 4 bases left in between. Germline lookup yields CDR1 SNHLY and CDR2 FYNNEI. This CDR3 contains 14 residues. The CDR3 here is CASSGLSGANVLTF. The DNA of the CDR3 is TGTGCCAGCAGTGGACTCTCTGGGGCCAACGTCCTGACTTTC.

The gene calls are TRBV4-1 and TRBJ1-1, with a weak D call TRBD1 (6 bases). CDR1 is MGHRA, CDR2 YSYEKL, per germline. CDR3 size: 15 residues. The V and J ends lost 5 bases and 0 bases respectively, with 13 bases between them. The CDR3 nucleotides read TGCGCCAGCAGCTCAACGGGGGCTATGAACACTGAAGCTTTCTTT. It encodes CASSSTGAMNTEAFF.

V usage is TRBV7-8 and J usage is TRBJ1-3; D is undetermined. Trimming shortened V by 7 bases and J by 5 bases, and 12 bases separated the two germline ends. The CDR3 length is 13 residues. Germline assignment: CDR1 SGHVS and CDR2 FQNEAQ. CDR3 protein: CASTHDLRNTIYF. DNA for the CDR3: TGTGCCAGCACCCACGACTTGCGAAACACCATATATTTT.

The chain carries TRBV2 and TRBJ1-2, with TRBD1 identical over 8 bases. Germline CDR1 is SNHLY and CDR2 is FYNNEI. V shed 5 bases and J 3 bases; nucleotides not matched to a gene: 8. The CDR3 totals 15 residues. CDR3 amino acids: CASSPSDRADYGYTF. The CDR3 bases are TGTGCCAGCAGTCCTTCGGACAGGGCGGACTATGGCTACACCTTC.

V is TRBV4-2 and J is TRBJ2-2; D is perhaps TRBD1 (5 bases). The V gene's germline CDR1 is LGHNA and CDR2 YNFKEQ. This CDR3 has 13 amino acids. Trimming removed 2 bases at V and 5 bases at J, with 6 bases between. CDR3 sequence reads: CASSQQGTGELFF. CDR3 nucleotides: TGTGCCAGCAGCCAACAGGGAACCGGGGAGCTGTTTTTT.

The chain recombines TRBV2 with TRBJ2-1; D remains ambiguous. CDR1 SNHLY and CDR2 FYNNEI come from the germline V gene. This CDR3 region has 13 residues. V lost 6 bases and J 9 bases, leaving 15 bases between the germline ends. CDR3 protein: CASSLQWQVEQFF. The CDR3 nucleotides read TGTGCCAGCAGCTTGCAGTGGCAAGTTGAGCAGTTCTTC.

This chain joins TRBV7-9 and TRBJ1-5; no firm D call. The CDR3 sequence is 13 residues long. The V end was cut by 5 bases, the J end by 6 bases, with 11 bases between. CDR1 and CDR2 (germline): SEHNR, FQNEAQ (reference sequence). CDR3: CASSPGLSQPQHF. DNA of the CDR3: TGTGCCAGCAGCCCAGGACTCTCTCAGCCCCAGCATTTT.

The DNA for the CDR3 is TGTGCCAGCAGTAATGGCGGAACCTACGAGCAGTACTTC. Protein sequence: CASSNGGTYEQYF. The V and J genes are TRBV12-3 or TRBV12-4 and TRBJ2-7; D remains unclear. The CDR3 has 13 amino acids. Between the trimmed V and J ends, which lost 5 bases and 2 bases, there was a span of 10 bases.

The J gene is TRBJ2-4, the V gene TRBV21-1; the table calls TRBD1, which could not be checked here. TRBV21-1 is termed a pseudogene. This CDR3 comprises 16 residues. The CDR3 sequence: CASSPWTGKDKNIQYF. CDR3 nucleotide sequence: TGTGCCAGCAGCCCTTGGACAGGGAAGGACAAAAACATTCAGTACTTC.